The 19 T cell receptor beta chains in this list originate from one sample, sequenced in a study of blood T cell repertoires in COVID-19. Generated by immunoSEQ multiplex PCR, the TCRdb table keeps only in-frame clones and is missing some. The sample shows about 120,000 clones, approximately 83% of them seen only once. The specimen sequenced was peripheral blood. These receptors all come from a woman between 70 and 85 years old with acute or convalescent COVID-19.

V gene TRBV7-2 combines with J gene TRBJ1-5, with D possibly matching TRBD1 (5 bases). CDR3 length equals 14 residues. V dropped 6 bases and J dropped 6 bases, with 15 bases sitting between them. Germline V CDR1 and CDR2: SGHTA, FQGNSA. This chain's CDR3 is CASRDIQRGQPQHF. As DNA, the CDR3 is TGTGCCAGCAGGGACATTCAAAGGGGTCAGCCCCAGCATTTT.

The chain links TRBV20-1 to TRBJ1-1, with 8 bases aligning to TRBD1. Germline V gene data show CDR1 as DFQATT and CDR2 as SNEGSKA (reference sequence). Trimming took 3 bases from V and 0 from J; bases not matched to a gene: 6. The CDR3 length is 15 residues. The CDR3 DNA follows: TGCAGTGCTAGTTTCCAGGGGGCCCTGAACACTGAAGCTTTCTTT. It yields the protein CSASFQGALNTEAFF.

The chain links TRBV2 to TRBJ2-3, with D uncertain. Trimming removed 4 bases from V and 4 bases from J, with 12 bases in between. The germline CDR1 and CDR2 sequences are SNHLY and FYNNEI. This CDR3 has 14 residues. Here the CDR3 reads CASSVFGSPDTQYF. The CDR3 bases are TGTGCCAGCAGTGTATTCGGGTCTCCAGATACGCAGTATTTT.

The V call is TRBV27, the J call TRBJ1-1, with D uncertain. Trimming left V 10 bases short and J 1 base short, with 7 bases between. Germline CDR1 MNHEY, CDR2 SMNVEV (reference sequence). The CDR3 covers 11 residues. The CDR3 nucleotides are TGTGCCACCCGACAGAACACTGAAGCTTTCTTT. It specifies CATRQNTEAFF.

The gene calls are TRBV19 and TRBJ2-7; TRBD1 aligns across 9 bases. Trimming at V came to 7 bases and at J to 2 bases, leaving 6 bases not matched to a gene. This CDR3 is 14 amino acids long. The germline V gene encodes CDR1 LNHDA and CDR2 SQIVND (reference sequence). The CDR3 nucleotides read TGTGCCAGTAAAGACAGGGGGGGAACCTACGAGCAGTACTTC. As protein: CASKDRGGTYEQYF. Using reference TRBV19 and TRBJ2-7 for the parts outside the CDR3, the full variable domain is DGGITQSPKYLFRKEGQNVTLSCEQNLNHDAMYWYRQDPGQGLRLIYYSQIVNDFQKGDIAEGYSVSREKKESFPLTVTSAQKNPTAFYLCASKDRGGTYEQYFGPGTRLTVT.

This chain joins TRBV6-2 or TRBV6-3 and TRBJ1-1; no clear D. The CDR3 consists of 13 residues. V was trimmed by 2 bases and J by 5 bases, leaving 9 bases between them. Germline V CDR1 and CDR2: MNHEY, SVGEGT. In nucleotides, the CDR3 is TGTGCCAGCAGTTACGTGTCCGGGACTGAAGCTTTCTTT. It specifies CASSYVSGTEAFF.

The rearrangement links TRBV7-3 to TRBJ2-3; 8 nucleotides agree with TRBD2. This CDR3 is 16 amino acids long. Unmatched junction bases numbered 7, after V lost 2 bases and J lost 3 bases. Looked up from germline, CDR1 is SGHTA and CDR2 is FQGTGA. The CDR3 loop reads CASSLRRGATTDTQYF. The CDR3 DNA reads TGTGCCAGCAGCTTACGGCGGGGGGCAACGACAGATACGCAGTATTTT.

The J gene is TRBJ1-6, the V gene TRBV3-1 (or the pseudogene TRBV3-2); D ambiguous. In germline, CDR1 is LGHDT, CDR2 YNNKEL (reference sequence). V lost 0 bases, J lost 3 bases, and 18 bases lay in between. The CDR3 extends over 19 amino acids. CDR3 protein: CASSQDFPRPRRYNSPLHF. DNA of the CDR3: TGTGCCAGCAGCCAAGATTTTCCGCGGCCCCGGCGCTATAATTCACCCCTCCACTTT.

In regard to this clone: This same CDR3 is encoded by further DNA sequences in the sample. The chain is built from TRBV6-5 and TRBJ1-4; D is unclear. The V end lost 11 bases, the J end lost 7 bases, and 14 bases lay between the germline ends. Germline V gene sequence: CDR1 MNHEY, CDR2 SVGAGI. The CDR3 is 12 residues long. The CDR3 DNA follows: TGTGCCTCAAGTCCCCGGGGTGAAAAACTGTTTTTT. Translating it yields CASSPRGEKLFF.

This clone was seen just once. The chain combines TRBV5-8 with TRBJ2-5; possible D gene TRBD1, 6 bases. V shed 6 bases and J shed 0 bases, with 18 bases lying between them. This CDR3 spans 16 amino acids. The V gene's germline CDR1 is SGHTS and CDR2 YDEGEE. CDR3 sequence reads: CASIIGMGAYQETQYF. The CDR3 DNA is TGTGCCAGCATTATCGGTATGGGGGCGTACCAAGAGACCCAGTACTTC.

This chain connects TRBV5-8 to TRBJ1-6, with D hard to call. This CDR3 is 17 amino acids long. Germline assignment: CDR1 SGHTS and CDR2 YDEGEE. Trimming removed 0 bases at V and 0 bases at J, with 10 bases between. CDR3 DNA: TGTGCCAGCAGCTTGGCTTCCACGAGCTCCTATAATTCACCCCTCCACTTT. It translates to CASSLASTSSYNSPLHF.

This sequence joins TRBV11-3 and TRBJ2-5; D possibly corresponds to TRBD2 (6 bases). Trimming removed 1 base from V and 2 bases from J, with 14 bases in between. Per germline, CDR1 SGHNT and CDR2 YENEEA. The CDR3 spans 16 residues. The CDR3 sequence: CASSLAAGPLQETQYF. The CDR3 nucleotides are TGTGCCAGCAGCTTAGCGGCGGGGCCTCTTCAAGAGACCCAGTACTTC.

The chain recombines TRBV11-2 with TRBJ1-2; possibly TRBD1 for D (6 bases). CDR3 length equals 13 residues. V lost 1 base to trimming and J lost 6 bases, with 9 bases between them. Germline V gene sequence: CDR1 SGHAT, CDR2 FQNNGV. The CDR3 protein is CASSLGAGDGYTF. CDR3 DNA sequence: TGTGCCAGCAGCTTAGGGGCAGGGGATGGCTACACCTTC. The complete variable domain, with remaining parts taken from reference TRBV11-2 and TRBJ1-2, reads EAGVAQSPRYKIIEKRQSVAFWCNPISGHATLYWYQQILGQGPKLLIQFQNNGVVDDSQLPKDRFSAERLKGVDSTLKIQPAKLEDSAVYLCASSLGAGDGYTFGSGTRLTVV.

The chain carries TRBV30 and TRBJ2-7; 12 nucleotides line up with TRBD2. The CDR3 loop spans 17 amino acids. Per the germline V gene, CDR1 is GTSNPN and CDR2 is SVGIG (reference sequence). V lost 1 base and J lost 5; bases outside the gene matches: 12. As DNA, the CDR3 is TGTGCCTGGAGTGACCCTAGCGGGGGGGGTCACGGGGACGAGCAGTACGTC. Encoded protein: CAWSDPSGGGHGDEQYV.

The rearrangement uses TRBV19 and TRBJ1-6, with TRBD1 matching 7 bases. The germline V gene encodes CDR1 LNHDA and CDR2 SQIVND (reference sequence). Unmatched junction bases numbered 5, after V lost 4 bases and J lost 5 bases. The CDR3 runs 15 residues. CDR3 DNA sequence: TGTGCCAGTAGTAGCCGGGACAGCAATAATTCACCCCTCCACTTT. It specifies CASSSRDSNNSPLHF.

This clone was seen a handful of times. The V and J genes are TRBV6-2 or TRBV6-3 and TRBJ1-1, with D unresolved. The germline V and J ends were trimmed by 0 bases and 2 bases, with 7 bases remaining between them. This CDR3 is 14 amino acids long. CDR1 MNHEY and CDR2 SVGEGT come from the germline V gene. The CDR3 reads CASSYSGSNTEAFF. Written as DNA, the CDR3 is TGTGCCAGCAGTTACTCGGGCTCAAACACTGAAGCTTTCTTT.

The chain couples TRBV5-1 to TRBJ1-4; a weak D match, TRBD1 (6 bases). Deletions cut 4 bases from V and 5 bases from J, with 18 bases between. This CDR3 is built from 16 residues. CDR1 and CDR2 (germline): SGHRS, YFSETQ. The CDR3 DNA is TGCGCCAGCAGCGGTAGCCCGACAGGAAAGAATGAAAAACTGTTTTTT. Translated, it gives CASSGSPTGKNEKLFF.

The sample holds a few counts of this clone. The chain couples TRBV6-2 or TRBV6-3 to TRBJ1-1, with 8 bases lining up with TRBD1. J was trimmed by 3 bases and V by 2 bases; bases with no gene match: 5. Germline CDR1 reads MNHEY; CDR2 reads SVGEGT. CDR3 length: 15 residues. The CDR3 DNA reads TGTGCCAGCAGTTACCAAAGCAGGGGGCACACTGAAGCTTTCTTT. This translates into CASSYQSRGHTEAFF.

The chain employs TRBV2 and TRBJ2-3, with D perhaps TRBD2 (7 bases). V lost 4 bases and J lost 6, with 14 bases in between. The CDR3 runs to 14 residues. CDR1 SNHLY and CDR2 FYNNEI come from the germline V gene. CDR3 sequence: CASSVRGPPDTQYF. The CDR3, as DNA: TGTGCCAGCAGTGTGCGGGGGCCCCCGGATACGCAGTATTTT.